This T cell receptor beta chain was recorded in a study of blood T cell repertoires in COVID-19. Study-wide context: Acute and convalescent COVID-19 samples came from the United States, Italy and Spain.

The germline V gene has CDR1 LNHDA and CDR2 SQIVND (reference sequence). This CDR3 spans 12 amino acids. Trimming removed 7 bases at V and 3 bases at J, with 9 bases between. Sequenced by immunoSEQ multiplex PCR; TCRdb stores in-frame clones only, minus some. The repertoire holds 88,000 or so clones, with about 89% as singletons. The sample taken for sequencing was PBMCs or T cells enriched from blood (not recorded which). This TCR derives from a woman aged 45-65 years with acute COVID-19. V gene TRBV19 combines with J gene TRBJ1-2, with unresolved D. The CDR3 is CASKHRDYGYTF. CDR3 DNA sequence: TGTGCCAGTAAGCATCGGGACTATGGCTACACCTTC.